The 29 T cell receptor beta chains below all came from one sample that was sequenced in a study of blood T cell repertoires in COVID-19. Assay used: immunoSEQ multiplex PCR; TCRdb lists only in-frame clones, some missing. This table has 79,000 or so clones, about 85% appearing once. Sequenced material: peripheral blood. The receptors were gathered from a man aged 60 to 75 with COVID-19, enrolled during active disease.

A single count supports this clone. The chain couples TRBV6-1 to TRBJ1-2; 7 positions match TRBD1. The CDR3 extends over 18 amino acids. V gave up 2 bases and J gave up 0 bases; unmatched junction bases: 12. CDR1 is MNHNS and CDR2 is SASEGT in the germline V gene. For the CDR3, the DNA is TGTGCCAGCAGTGAATTAGGAGACAGGGTGTGGGCTAACTATGGCTACACCTTC. Translating gives CASSELGDRVWANYGYTF.

The table lists this clone with a count of one. The V and J genes are TRBV27 and TRBJ1-3; 9 nucleotides match TRBD1. The V gene's germline CDR1 is MNHEY and CDR2 SMNVEV (reference sequence). The CDR3 runs 17 residues. The J segment lost 0 bases and the V segment lost 5 bases, leaving 8 bases of the junction unmatched. The CDR3 bases are TGTGCCAGCAGTCTGACTGGACAGGGGTTCTCTGGAAACACCATATATTTT. This translates into CASSLTGQGFSGNTIYF.

This clone was picked up one time. The V and J genes are TRBV6-5 and TRBJ1-1, with D uncertain. The CDR3 contains 12 residues. The V and J ends lost 5 bases and 12 bases respectively, with 16 bases between them. CDR1 MNHEY and CDR2 SVGAGI come from the germline V gene. CDR3 sequence: CASSTQEGRTFF. CDR3 DNA sequence: TGTGCCAGCAGTACCCAGGAGGGTAGGACTTTCTTT.

J is TRBJ2-1 and V is TRBV7-9, with 7 bases that match TRBD1. This CDR3 is built from 14 residues. CDR1 and CDR2 (germline): SEHNR, FQNEAQ (reference sequence). V was clipped by 4 bases and J by 3 bases; unmatched bases: 3. The CDR3 sequence is CASSYGQDYNEQFF. The CDR3 region has the DNA TGTGCCAGCAGCTACGGACAGGACTACAATGAGCAGTTCTTC.

In this sample, this clone turned up once. V and J are TRBV2 and TRBJ1-2; D is unclear. CDR3 length: 15 amino acids. CDR1 SNHLY and CDR2 FYNNEI come from the germline V gene. Between the trimmed V and J ends, which lost 5 bases and 0 bases, there was a span of 13 bases. CDR3 protein: CASSLLRDTNYGYTF. DNA for the CDR3: TGTGCCAGCAGTCTTCTCCGGGATACTAACTATGGCTACACCTTC.

The genes are TRBV9 and TRBJ1-2, with 10 nucleotides matching TRBD1. CDR3 length: 17 residues. The V segment lost 4 bases and the J segment 3 bases; nucleotides outside the gene matches: 12. Germline V gives CDR1 SGDLS, CDR2 YYNGEE. CDR3 in DNA: TGTGCCAGCAGCCCGGGGACAGGGGCCCTCCTTTACTATGGCTACACCTTC. Its protein product is CASSPGTGALLYYGYTF.

The rearrangement uses TRBV9 and TRBJ1-2, with D uncertain. The germline V and J ends were trimmed by 4 bases and 4 bases, with 14 bases remaining between them. Germline-derived CDR1 and CDR2 are SGDLS and YYNGEE. This CDR3 has 14 residues. The CDR3 region has the DNA TGTGCCAGCAGCTATGACACTCACAGCTATGGCTACACCTTC. Its translation: CASSYDTHSYGYTF.

The chain carries TRBV9 and TRBJ2-1, with TRBD2 identical over 7 bases. The CDR3 spans 15 residues. V trimming: 0 bases; J trimming: 5 bases; junction bases outside the gene matches: 5. Germline V gene data show CDR1 as SGDLS and CDR2 as YYNGEE. The DNA of the CDR3 is TGTGCCAGCAGCGTAGTTTCGGGACTAAACAATGAGCAGTTCTTC. Protein sequence: CASSVVSGLNNEQFF.

The chain couples TRBV4-2 to TRBJ2-3; 10 nucleotides line up with TRBD2. This CDR3 spans 16 amino acids. The germline V gene has CDR1 LGHNA and CDR2 YNFKEQ. V shed 8 bases and J 4 bases; nucleotides not matched to a gene: 12. CDR3 region: CASRKDASGGPDTQYF. Written as DNA, the CDR3 is TGTGCCAGCCGAAAAGATGCTAGCGGGGGTCCAGATACGCAGTATTTT.

The chain has TRBV3-1 (or the pseudogene TRBV3-2) and TRBJ2-7; tentative D call: TRBD2 (5 bases). V lost 2 bases and J lost 2, with 13 bases in between. This CDR3 is built from 15 residues. CDR1 LGHDT and CDR2 YNNKEL come from the germline V gene (reference sequence). CDR3 in amino acids: CASSQLTRVPYEQYF. The CDR3 nucleotides read TGTGCCAGCAGCCAACTCACTAGAGTCCCCTACGAGCAGTACTTC.

By sample share, this clone is medium-sized. The chain uses TRBV5-4 and TRBJ2-7; 9 bases are a match to TRBD1. With 3 bases clipped from V and 3 bases from J, the junction kept 10 bases outside the gene matches. CDR3 length equals 16 residues. Germline-derived CDR1 and CDR2 are SGHNT and YYREEE (reference sequence). This CDR3 is CASSSPLRDRDYEQYF. CDR3 in DNA: TGTGCCAGCAGCTCACCCCTCCGGGACAGGGACTACGAGCAGTACTTC.

The chain recombines TRBV18 with TRBJ2-3; weak D call: TRBD2 (6 bases). The CDR3 has 15 amino acids. Looked up from germline, CDR1 is KGHSH and CDR2 is LQKENI. Trimming took off 6 bases at V and 8 bases at J, with 21 bases between the two ends. The CDR3 coding sequence is TGTGCCAGCTCCGACCTGGGGGACTCCTGGAGTACGCAGTATTTT. As protein: CASSDLGDSWSTQYF.

The V and J genes are TRBV30 and TRBJ2-7; TRBD2 matches at 12 bases. Germline-derived CDR1 and CDR2 are GTSNPN and SVGIG (reference sequence). V was clipped by 3 bases and J by 0 bases; unmatched bases: 3. This CDR3 is 15 amino acids long. The DNA for the CDR3 is TGTGCCTGGAGAAGGACTAGCGGGGCCTCCTACGAGCAGTACTTC. The encoded protein is CAWRRTSGASYEQYF.

The J gene is TRBJ1-1, the V gene TRBV28, with 8 bases matching TRBD1. The V gene end was trimmed by 10 bases and the J gene end by 0 bases; junction bases not matched to a gene: 4. The V gene's germline CDR1 is MDHEN and CDR2 SYDVKM. The CDR3 extends over 13 amino acids. The CDR3 DNA sequence: TGTGCCACACGGACAGGGTTGAACACTGAAGCTTTCTTT. Its protein product is CATRTGLNTEAFF.

This clone was found once. The chain joins TRBV5-1 to TRBJ1-4; D remains ambiguous. Germline V gene sequence: CDR1 SGHRS, CDR2 YFSETQ. Trimming took 4 bases from V and 7 from J, leaving 14 bases between them. The CDR3 consists of 14 residues. CDR3 loop: CASSPVEPGEKLFF. The CDR3 DNA follows: TGCGCCAGCAGCCCAGTCGAGCCAGGTGAAAAACTGTTTTTT.

This chain uses TRBV19 with TRBJ1-1; 7 nucleotides agree with TRBD1. CDR1 is LNHDA and CDR2 is SQIVND in the germline V gene (reference sequence). The CDR3 has 14 amino acids. V trimming: 4 bases; J trimming: 4 bases; junction bases outside the gene matches: 6. CDR3 DNA: TGTGCCAGTAGTAATAGACAGGGTATCACTGAAGCTTTCTTT. Translation gives CASSNRQGITEAFF.

The chain employs TRBV19 and TRBJ1-1; 7 bases match TRBD1. CDR1 and CDR2 (germline): LNHDA, SQIVND (reference sequence). Trimming removed 5 bases from V and 1 base from J; junction bases left unmatched: 10. The CDR3 runs 16 residues. The CDR3 protein is CASSRGNNRGNTEAFF. DNA of the CDR3: TGTGCCAGTAGTCGGGGAAATAACAGGGGGAACACTGAAGCTTTCTTT.

This chain joins TRBV14 and TRBJ2-1, with 15 bases aligning to TRBD2. Per germline, CDR1 SGHDN and CDR2 FVKESK. The length of the CDR3 is 19 residues. Trimming at V came to 2 bases and at J to 1 base, leaving 6 bases not matched to a gene. The CDR3, as DNA: TGTGCCAGCAGCCAATCGGGACTAGCGGGAGGCCGATCCTACAATGAGCAGTTCTTC. As protein: CASSQSGLAGGRSYNEQFF.

The V call is TRBV10-1, the J call TRBJ1-1; 7 bases line up with TRBD1. The CDR3 has 14 amino acids. The germline V gene encodes CDR1 WNHNN and CDR2 SYGVQD (reference sequence). V was pared by 4 bases and J by 4 bases, with 6 bases of the junction left unmatched. The CDR3 spells CASSADRDVTEAFF. CDR3 bases: TGCGCCAGCAGTGCCGACAGGGATGTCACTGAAGCTTTCTTT.

This clone was seen more than once but under ten times. The chain combines TRBV28 with TRBJ1-2; tentatively, D is TRBD1 (6 bases). Germline V lookup: CDR1 MDHEN, CDR2 SYDVKM. Trimming took off 5 bases at V and 5 bases at J, with 18 bases between the two ends. The length of the CDR3 is 15 residues. The CDR3 coding sequence is TGTGCCAGCAGTCCTCCCGTGGGGGCCTATTATGGCTACACCTTC. As protein: CASSPPVGAYYGYTF.

The V and J genes are TRBV16 and TRBJ2-7, with D unresolved. Germline assignment: CDR1 KGHSY and CDR2 FQNENV. The CDR3 spans 14 residues. Trimming stripped 0 bases from V and 0 bases from J, with 6 bases between. The CDR3 region is CASSQSYNSYEQYF. Here the CDR3 DNA reads TGTGCCAGCAGCCAATCTTACAACTCCTACGAGCAGTACTTC.

The chain recombines TRBV24-1 with TRBJ1-3; a weak D match, TRBD1 (5 bases). V was pared by 0 bases and J by 2 bases, with 7 bases between. Looked up from germline, CDR1 is KGHDR and CDR2 is SFDVKD. There are 15 residues in the CDR3. CDR3 region: CATSDLETAGNTIYF. The CDR3 bases are TGTGCCACCAGTGATTTGGAGACAGCTGGAAACACCATATATTTT.

The genes are TRBV7-9 and TRBJ2-1; TRBD1 matches at 7 bases. Per the germline V gene, CDR1 is SEHNR and CDR2 is FQNEAQ (reference sequence). The CDR3 runs to 19 residues. V lost 5 bases, J lost 0 bases, and 16 bases stayed unmatched. CDR3 protein: CASSQGLGTAGYSYNEQFF. The CDR3 DNA follows: TGTGCCAGCAGCCAAGGCCTCGGGACAGCCGGATACTCCTACAATGAGCAGTTCTTC.

This clone was observed once. The CDR3 here is CASSLNMAGEADTQYF. CDR3 bases: TGTGCCAGCAGCCTCAACATGGCGGGAGAGGCAGATACGCAGTATTTT. The chain is built from TRBV7-2 and TRBJ2-3; 7 bases agree with TRBD2. Germline V gene data show CDR1 as SGHTA and CDR2 as FQGNSA. CDR3 size: 16 residues. Trimming took 5 bases from V and 4 from J; bases not matched to a gene: 12.

The chain recombines TRBV10-1 with TRBJ2-1; the D is unclear. Germline V gene sequence: CDR1 WNHNN, CDR2 SYGVQD (reference sequence). This CDR3 has 14 residues. The V end lost 11 bases, the J end lost 6 bases, and 20 bases lay between the germline ends. The CDR3 DNA follows: TGCGCCTCCTCTCGAGGAGAGCCCGGCAATGAGCAGTTCTTC. Translation gives CASSRGEPGNEQFF.

The J gene is TRBJ2-7, the V gene TRBV18; 13 bases are shared with TRBD2. V dropped 3 bases and J dropped 7; count of bases not matched to a gene: 6. The CDR3 sequence is 15 residues long. Germline values: CDR1 KGHSH, CDR2 LQKENI. The CDR3 DNA reads TGTGCCAGCTCACCTGGACTAGCGGGGGCTCTTGAGCAGTACTTC. It codes for CASSPGLAGALEQYF. Full variable domain (missing parts from reference TRBV18 and TRBJ2-7): NAGVMQNPRHLVRRRGQEARLRCSPMKGHSHVYWYRQLPEEGLKFMVYLQKENIIDESGMPKERFSAEFPKEGPSILRIQQVVRGDSAAYFCASSPGLAGALEQYFGPGTRLTVT.

This chain connects TRBV27 to TRBJ2-7; 11 bases are a match to TRBD2. The CDR3 sequence is 15 residues long. The germline V gene encodes CDR1 MNHEY and CDR2 SMNVEV (reference sequence). Unmatched junction bases numbered 11, after V lost 6 bases and J lost 7 bases. CDR3 DNA sequence: TGTGCCAGCAGACGTAGCGGGGGGGCAGTGAGTGAGCAGTACTTC. Amino acid sequence: CASRRSGGAVSEQYF.

V is TRBV15 and J is TRBJ1-3, with D unclear. CDR1 LNHNV and CDR2 YYDKDF come from the germline V gene (reference sequence). Trimming shortened V by 0 bases and J by 6 bases, and 6 bases separated the two germline ends. The CDR3 has 13 residues. The CDR3, as DNA: TGTGCCACCAGCAGAGAGCGCTTAAACACCATATATTTT. Protein product: CATSRERLNTIYF.

The rearrangement joins TRBV7-9 to TRBJ1-1, with TRBD1 matching over 8 bases. The V gene end was trimmed by 4 bases and the J gene end by 8 bases; junction bases not matched to a gene: 9. Germline V CDR1 and CDR2: SEHNR, FQNEAQ (reference sequence). The CDR3 contains 14 residues. The DNA of the CDR3 is TGTGCCAGCAGCTCGGACAGGGAGGTCATAGAAGCTTTCTTT. It specifies CASSSDREVIEAFF.